This T cell receptor (beta chain) was profiled in a study of shared clonotypes between healthy human individuals. Of note for this clone: The target antigen is unknown.

With 0 bases removed from V and 4 bases from J, the gap between germline ends came to 16 bases. Germline values: CDR1 SGHNT, CDR2 YYREEE (reference sequence). This CDR3 region has 16 residues. Study conclusions and caveats: Generally, naive subsets came out with larger estimated richness than memory subsets. Sharing across four donors was highest in naive CD4 (approximately 5%) and lowest in memory CD8 (0.4%). With few donors, the genetic and exposure-history diversity represented was limited.

Authors' analysis steps: From ImmunoSEQ came sequences covering only the junction and carrying no quality scores, so filtering differed. TCRdb's table, derived via immunoSEQ multiplex PCR, lists solely in-frame clones and lacks some. V and J calls plus clone size are reproduced from that table; the DNA served to infer D and trimming. Among over 2 million clones listed, roughly 94% were seen once. The V gene is TRBV5-4, the J gene TRBJ2-5, with D perhaps assigned TRBD1 or TRBD2 (5 bases each). The sequencing input was naive CD4+ T cells sorted from blood. Noted subset: CD45RA+ positively selected. The clonotype was recovered from a man younger than 35 in good health. As DNA, the CDR3 is TGTGCCAGCAGCTTGGGAGGGTCAGGGCTAGGAGAGACCCAGTACTTC. This gives the protein CASSLGGSGLGETQYF.